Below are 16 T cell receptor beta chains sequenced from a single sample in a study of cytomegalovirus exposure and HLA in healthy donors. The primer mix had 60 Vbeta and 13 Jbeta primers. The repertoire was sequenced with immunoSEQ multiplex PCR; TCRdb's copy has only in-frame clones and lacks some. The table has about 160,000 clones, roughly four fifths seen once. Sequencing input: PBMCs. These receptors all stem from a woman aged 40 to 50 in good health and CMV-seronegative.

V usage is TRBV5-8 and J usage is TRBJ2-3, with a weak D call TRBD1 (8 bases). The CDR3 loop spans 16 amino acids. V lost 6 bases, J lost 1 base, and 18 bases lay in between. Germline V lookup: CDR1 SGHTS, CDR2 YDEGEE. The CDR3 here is CASNRGGGPGTDTQYF. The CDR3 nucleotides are TGTGCCAGCAACAGGGGGGGCGGGCCGGGCACAGATACGCAGTATTTT.

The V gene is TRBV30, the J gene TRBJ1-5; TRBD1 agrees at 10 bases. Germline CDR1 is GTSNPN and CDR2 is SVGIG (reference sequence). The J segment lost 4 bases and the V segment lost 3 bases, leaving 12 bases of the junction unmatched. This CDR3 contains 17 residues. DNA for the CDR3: TGTGCCTGGAGCGATACAGACAGGGGGCGAAAGAATCAGCCCCAGCATTTT. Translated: CAWSDTDRGRKNQPQHF.

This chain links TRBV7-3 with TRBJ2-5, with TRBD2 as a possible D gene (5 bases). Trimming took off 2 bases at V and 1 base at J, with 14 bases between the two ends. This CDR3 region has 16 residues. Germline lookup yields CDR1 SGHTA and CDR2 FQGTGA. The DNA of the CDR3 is TGTGCCAGCAGCTTAGCCTGGACTGGCTCCCAAGAGACCCAGTACTTC. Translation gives CASSLAWTGSQETQYF. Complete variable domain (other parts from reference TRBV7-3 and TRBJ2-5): GAGVSQTPSNKVTEKGKYVELRCDPISGHTALYWYRQSLGQGPEFLIYFQGTGAADDSGLPNDRFFAVRPEGSVSTLKIQRTERGDSAVYLCASSLAWTGSQETQYFGPGTRLLVL.

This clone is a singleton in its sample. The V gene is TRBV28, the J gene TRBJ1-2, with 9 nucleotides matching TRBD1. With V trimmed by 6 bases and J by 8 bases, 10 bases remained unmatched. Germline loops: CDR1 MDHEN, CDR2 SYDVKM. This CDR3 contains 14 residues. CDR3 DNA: TGTGCCAGCAGGCCCACAGGGGGCGATCGGGGCTACACCTTC. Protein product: CASRPTGGDRGYTF.

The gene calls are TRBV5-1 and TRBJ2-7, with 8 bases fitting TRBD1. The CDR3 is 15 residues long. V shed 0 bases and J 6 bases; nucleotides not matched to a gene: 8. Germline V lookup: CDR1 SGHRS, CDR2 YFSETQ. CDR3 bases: TGCGCCAGCAGCTTGGCCGGGACAGGAGAGTTCGAGCAGTACTTC. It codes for CASSLAGTGEFEQYF.

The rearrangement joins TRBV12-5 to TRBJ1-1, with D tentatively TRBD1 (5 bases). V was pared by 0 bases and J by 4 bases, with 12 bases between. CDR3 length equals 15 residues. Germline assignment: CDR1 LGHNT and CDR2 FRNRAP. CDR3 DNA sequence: TGTGCTAGTGGTTTGGTACCTGGGGGAGGCACTGAAGCTTTCTTT. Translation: CASGLVPGGGTEAFF.

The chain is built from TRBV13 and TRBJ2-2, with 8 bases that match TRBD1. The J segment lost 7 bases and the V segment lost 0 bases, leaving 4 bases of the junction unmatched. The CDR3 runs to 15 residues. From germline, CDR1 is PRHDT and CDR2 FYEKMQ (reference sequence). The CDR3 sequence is CASSLGSQGVGELFF. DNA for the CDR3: TGTGCCAGCAGCTTAGGTTCACAGGGGGTCGGGGAGCTGTTTTTT.

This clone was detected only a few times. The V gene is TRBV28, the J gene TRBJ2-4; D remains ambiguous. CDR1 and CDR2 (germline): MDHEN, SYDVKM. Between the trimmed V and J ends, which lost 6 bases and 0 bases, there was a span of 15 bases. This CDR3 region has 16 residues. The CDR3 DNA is TGTGCCAGCAGCCCCCCAGGCGATCTAGCCAAAAACATTCAGTACTTC. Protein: CASSPPGDLAKNIQYF.

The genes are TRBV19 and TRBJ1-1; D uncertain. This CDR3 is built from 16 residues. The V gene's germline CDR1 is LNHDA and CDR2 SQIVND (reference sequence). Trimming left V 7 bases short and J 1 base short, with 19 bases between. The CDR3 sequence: CASTIRAGQGNTEAFF. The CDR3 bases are TGTGCCAGTACCATCCGTGCGGGTCAAGGGAACACTGAAGCTTTCTTT.

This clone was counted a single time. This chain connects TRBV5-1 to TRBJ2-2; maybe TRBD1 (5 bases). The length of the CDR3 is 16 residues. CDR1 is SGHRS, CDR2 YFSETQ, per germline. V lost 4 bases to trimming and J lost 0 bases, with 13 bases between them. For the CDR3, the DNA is TGCGCCAGCAGCCGGGCTGACAGCGCGAACACCGGGGAGCTGTTTTTT. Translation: CASSRADSANTGELFF. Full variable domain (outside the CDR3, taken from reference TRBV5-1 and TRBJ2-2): KAGVTQTPRYLIKTRGQQVTLSCSPISGHRSVSWYQQTPGQGLQFLFEYFSETQRNKGNFPGRFSGRQFSNSRSEMNVSTLELGDSALYLCASSRADSANTGELFFGEGSRLTVL.

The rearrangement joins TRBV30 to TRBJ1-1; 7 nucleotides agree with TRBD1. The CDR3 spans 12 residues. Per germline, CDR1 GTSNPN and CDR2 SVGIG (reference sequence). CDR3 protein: CVRGRGLTEAFF. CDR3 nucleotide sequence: TGTGTCCGGGGTAGGGGGCTGACTGAAGCTTTCTTT. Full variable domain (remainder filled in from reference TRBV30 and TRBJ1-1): SQTIHQWPATLVQPVGSPLSLECTVEGTSNPNLYWYRQAAGRGLQLLFYSVGIGQISSEVPQNLSASRPQDRQFILSSKKLLLSDSGFYLCVRGRGLTEAFFGQGTRLTVV.

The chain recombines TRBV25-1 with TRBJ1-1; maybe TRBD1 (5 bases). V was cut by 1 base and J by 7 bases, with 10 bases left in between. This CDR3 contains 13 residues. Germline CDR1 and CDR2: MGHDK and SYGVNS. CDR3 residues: CASSESDRHEAFF. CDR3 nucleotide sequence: TGTGCCAGCAGTGAATCTGACAGACATGAAGCTTTCTTT.

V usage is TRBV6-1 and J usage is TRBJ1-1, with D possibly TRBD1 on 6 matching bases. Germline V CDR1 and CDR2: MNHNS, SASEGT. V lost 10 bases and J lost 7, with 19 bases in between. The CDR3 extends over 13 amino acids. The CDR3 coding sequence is TGTGCCACCTTCCCTTGGACAGCAAATGAAGCTTTCTTT. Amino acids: CATFPWTANEAFF.

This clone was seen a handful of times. CDR3 in DNA: TGCGCCAGCAGCCCTCAGGGGGCAATAGGGAATGAGCAGTTCTTC. Its protein is CASSPQGAIGNEQFF. The chain combines TRBV5-1 with TRBJ2-1, with TRBD1 matching over 8 bases. V trimming: 4 bases; J trimming: 7 bases; junction bases outside the gene matches: 10. Per the germline V gene, CDR1 is SGHRS and CDR2 is YFSETQ. CDR3 length equals 15 residues. The full variable domain, with the rest looked up from reference TRBV5-1 and TRBJ2-1, is KAGVTQTPRYLIKTRGQQVTLSCSPISGHRSVSWYQQTPGQGLQFLFEYFSETQRNKGNFPGRFSGRQFSNSRSEMNVSTLELGDSALYLCASSPQGAIGNEQFFGPGTRLTVL.

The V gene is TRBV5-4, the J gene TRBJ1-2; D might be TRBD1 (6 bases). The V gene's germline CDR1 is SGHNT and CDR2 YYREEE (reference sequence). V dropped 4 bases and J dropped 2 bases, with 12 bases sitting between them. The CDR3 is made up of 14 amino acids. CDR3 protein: CASSRDTSNYGYTF. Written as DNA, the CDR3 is TGTGCCAGCAGCCGGGACACGTCAAACTATGGCTACACCTTC.

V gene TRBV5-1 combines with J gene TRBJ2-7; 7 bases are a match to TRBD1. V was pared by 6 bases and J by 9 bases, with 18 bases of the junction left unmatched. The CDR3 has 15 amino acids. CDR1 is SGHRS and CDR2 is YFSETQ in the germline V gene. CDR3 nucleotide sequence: TGCGCCAGCACTAACTCCGCAGGGGGAGTTAACGGGCAGTACTTC. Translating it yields CASTNSAGGVNGQYF.